This is a list of T cell receptor beta chains from one sample in a study of human versus mouse CDR3 diversity and MHC coevolution. Repertoires were generated with immunoSEQ multiplex PCR, while TCRdb's copy carries only in-frame clones and drops some. The data show some 82,000 clones, over 85% seen once. The sequenced sample consisted of naive CD4+ T cells from blood. Receptors were obtained from a person aged 30 to 69 in good health. Both conserved end residues are part of each CDR3. D genes are given only for firm matches. Not all rows give a size; the values are once, few, many and, for expanded clones, a class.

j_gene: TRBJ1-2; abundance: .; v_gene: TRBV19; d_gene: .; CDR3nt: TGTGCCAGTAGTACACGGGGGGGCTACACCTTC; CDR3aa: CASSTRGGYTF
j_gene: TRBJ2-7; abundance: .; v_gene: TRBV27; d_gene: .; CDR3nt: TGTGCCAGCAGTTTCCCTCTGGGAGGGCAGTACTTC; CDR3aa: CASSFPLGGQYF
j_gene: TRBJ2-3; abundance: .; v_gene: TRBV6-5; d_gene: TRBD2; CDR3nt: TGTGCCAGCAGTTACCTAGCGGGAGTCCCAGATACGCAGTATTTT; CDR3aa: CASSYLAGVPDTQYF
j_gene: TRBJ2-1; abundance: .; v_gene: TRBV6-5; d_gene: .; CDR3nt: TGTGCCAGCAGAGGGGGGGGCTACAATGAGCAGTTCTTC; CDR3aa: CASRGGGYNEQFF
j_gene: TRBJ1-1; abundance: .; v_gene: TRBV6-5; d_gene: TRBD1; CDR3nt: TGTGCCAGCAGCAGACAGGGGGAGACTTTCTTT; CDR3aa: CASSRQGETFF
j_gene: TRBJ1-1; abundance: once; v_gene: TRBV18; d_gene: .; CDR3nt: TGTGCCAGCTCACCACTCGACAGGATGAACACTGAAGCTTTCTTT; CDR3aa: CASSPLDRMNTEAFF
j_gene: TRBJ2-1; abundance: .; v_gene: TRBV4-3; d_gene: TRBD2; CDR3nt: TGCGCCAGCAGCCAGGGGGAGGGACTAGCGACTTTCCGTGAGCAGTTCTTC; CDR3aa: CASSQGEGLATFREQFF
j_gene: TRBJ1-4; abundance: .; v_gene: TRBV18; d_gene: .; CDR3nt: TGTGCCAGCTCCCGTCAGGATCCGCTTAGTAATGAAAAACTGTTTTTT; CDR3aa: CASSRQDPLSNEKLFF
j_gene: TRBJ1-2; abundance: .; v_gene: TRBV5-4; d_gene: .; CDR3nt: TGTGCCAGCAGCTTGGGCAGGACAGCTAACTATGGCTACACCTTC; CDR3aa: CASSLGRTANYGYTF
j_gene: TRBJ1-1; abundance: .; v_gene: TRBV29-1; d_gene: TRBD1; CDR3nt: TGCAGCGTTAAGGACAGGGTGACTGAAGCTTTCTTT; CDR3aa: CSVKDRVTEAFF
j_gene: TRBJ1-3; abundance: few; v_gene: TRBV5-4; d_gene: .; CDR3nt: TGTGCCAGCAGCGCTCAGGGGTACTCTGGAAACACCATATATTTT; CDR3aa: CASSAQGYSGNTIYF
j_gene: TRBJ2-7; abundance: .; v_gene: TRBV30; d_gene: TRBD1; CDR3nt: TGTGCCTGGAGGGGGGACAGGGGGCAGTTGCACTTC; CDR3aa: CAWRGDRGQLHF
j_gene: TRBJ2-5; abundance: once; v_gene: TRBV19; d_gene: TRBD1; CDR3nt: TGTGCCAGTAGTATTCTACTCGGGACAGGGGAGCAGTACTTC; CDR3aa: CASSILLGTGEQYF
j_gene: TRBJ2-7; abundance: .; v_gene: TRBV6-5; d_gene: TRBD1; CDR3nt: TGTGCCAGCAGTGCGACAGGGTCCTCCTACGAGCAGTACTTC; CDR3aa: CASSATGSSYEQYF
j_gene: TRBJ1-1; abundance: .; v_gene: TRBV9; d_gene: .; CDR3nt: TGTGCCAGCAGCGTCCACGGGACTCTGAACACTGAAGCTTTCTTT; CDR3aa: CASSVHGTLNTEAFF
j_gene: TRBJ2-7; abundance: .; v_gene: TRBV2; d_gene: .; CDR3nt: TGTGCCAGCAGCCGACCCCCACAGAACGTCTACGAGCAGTACTTC; CDR3aa: CASSRPPQNVYEQYF
j_gene: TRBJ1-2; abundance: .; v_gene: TRBV5-1; d_gene: TRBD1; CDR3nt: TGCGCCAGCAGCTTGGCCGGGACAGCAGCTAACTATGGCTACACCTTC; CDR3aa: CASSLAGTAANYGYTF
j_gene: TRBJ2-7; abundance: .; v_gene: TRBV7-2; d_gene: TRBD1; CDR3nt: TGTGCCAGCAGCCTATCGACAGGGGCCGGCGAGCAGTACTTC; CDR3aa: CASSLSTGAGEQYF
j_gene: TRBJ2-1; abundance: .; v_gene: TRBV5-1; d_gene: .; CDR3nt: TGCGCCAGCAGCTTGGTAGTGGGCTTTCAAGTCAATGAGCAGTTCTTC; CDR3aa: CASSLVVGFQVNEQFF
j_gene: TRBJ1-1; abundance: .; v_gene: TRBV2; d_gene: TRBD1; CDR3nt: TGTGCCAGCAGTGAAGAGACAGGGGGCACTGAAGCTTTCTTT; CDR3aa: CASSEETGGTEAFF
j_gene: TRBJ2-7; abundance: .; v_gene: TRBV5-1; d_gene: TRBD2; CDR3nt: TGCGCCAGCAGCTTGGGTTTGACTAGCAACCACGAGCAGTACTTC; CDR3aa: CASSLGLTSNHEQYF
j_gene: TRBJ2-7; abundance: .; v_gene: TRBV19; d_gene: TRBD2; CDR3nt: TGTGCCAGTAGCATTAGCGGGGTTACCTACGAGCAGTACTTC; CDR3aa: CASSISGVTYEQYF
j_gene: TRBJ2-1; abundance: .; v_gene: TRBV27; d_gene: TRBD2; CDR3nt: TGTGCCAGCAGTCCCGGCGGGAGCTTCTACAATGAGCAGTTCTTC; CDR3aa: CASSPGGSFYNEQFF
j_gene: TRBJ2-7; abundance: .; v_gene: TRBV9; d_gene: .; CDR3nt: TGTGCCAGCAGCGTAGCCCCAGGAGGTGAGCAGTACTTC; CDR3aa: CASSVAPGGEQYF
j_gene: TRBJ2-7; abundance: .; v_gene: TRBV27; d_gene: TRBD2; CDR3nt: TGTGCCAGCAGTGCTCTAGCTAGCGGGACCGAGCAGTACTTC; CDR3aa: CASSALASGTEQYF
j_gene: TRBJ2-1; abundance: .; v_gene: TRBV5-4; d_gene: TRBD2; CDR3nt: TGTGCCAGCACCCATTACCTAGCGGGAGATCGTAATGAGCAGTTCTTC; CDR3aa: CASTHYLAGDRNEQFF
j_gene: TRBJ2-7; abundance: .; v_gene: TRBV5-5; d_gene: .; CDR3nt: TGTGCCAGCAGCTTGGCCTGGCAGGGGATTTACGAGCAGTACTTC; CDR3aa: CASSLAWQGIYEQYF
j_gene: TRBJ2-6; abundance: .; v_gene: TRBV18; d_gene: .; CDR3nt: TGTGCCAGCTCACCCTATATCTCTGGGGCCAACGTCCTGACTTTC; CDR3aa: CASSPYISGANVLTF
j_gene: TRBJ2-1; abundance: .; v_gene: TRBV30; d_gene: TRBD2; CDR3nt: TGTGCCTGGAGTGTAACTAGCCGGGGGGGGGTTGAGCAGTTCTTC; CDR3aa: CAWSVTSRGGVEQFF
j_gene: TRBJ2-7; abundance: .; v_gene: TRBV18; d_gene: .; CDR3nt: TGTGCCAGCTCACCACCTAGCAAGTCCCACGAGCAGTACTTC; CDR3aa: CASSPPSKSHEQYF
j_gene: TRBJ1-6; abundance: .; v_gene: TRBV5-1; d_gene: .; CDR3nt: TGCGCCAGCAGCTTGGAGGGGATTAGTGGTTCACCCCTCCACTTT; CDR3aa: CASSLEGISGSPLHF
j_gene: TRBJ1-2; abundance: .; v_gene: TRBV19; d_gene: TRBD1; CDR3nt: TGTGCCAGTAGTTTCACAGGGGCTAATTTTCTCTATGGCTACACCTTC; CDR3aa: CASSFTGANFLYGYTF
j_gene: TRBJ2-2; abundance: .; v_gene: TRBV29-1; d_gene: TRBD2; CDR3nt: TGCAGCGTGGGACCGGGACTACATACCGGGGAGCTGTTTTTT; CDR3aa: CSVGPGLHTGELFF
j_gene: TRBJ2-7; abundance: .; v_gene: TRBV23-1; d_gene: .; CDR3nt: TGCGCCAGCAGTCAGTCTGACAGGAGAAACTACGAGCAGTACTTC; CDR3aa: CASSQSDRRNYEQYF
j_gene: TRBJ2-7; abundance: .; v_gene: TRBV5-5; d_gene: .; CDR3nt: TGTGCCAGCAGCTTGGAACAGGGTACCTACGAGCAGTACTTC; CDR3aa: CASSLEQGTYEQYF
j_gene: TRBJ2-7; abundance: .; v_gene: TRBV27; d_gene: .; CDR3nt: TGTGCCAGCAGCGACCAGGGAGGGGGATCCTACGAGCAGTACTTC; CDR3aa: CASSDQGGGSYEQYF
j_gene: TRBJ2-3; abundance: once; v_gene: TRBV5-4; d_gene: TRBD2; CDR3nt: TGTGCCAGCAGCCATCTGGGGGCGGGAGGGATGGAAGATACGCAGTATTTT; CDR3aa: CASSHLGAGGMEDTQYF
j_gene: TRBJ2-7; abundance: .; v_gene: TRBV6-5; d_gene: TRBD2; CDR3nt: TGTGCCAGCAGTTACTCAACGGGGGGCTCCTACGAGCAGTACTTC; CDR3aa: CASSYSTGGSYEQYF
j_gene: TRBJ1-1; abundance: .; v_gene: TRBV5-1; d_gene: TRBD1; CDR3nt: TGCGCCAGTCATTTTCAGGGGGGCGCTGAAGCTTTCTTT; CDR3aa: CASHFQGGAEAFF
j_gene: TRBJ2-3; abundance: .; v_gene: TRBV5-1; d_gene: .; CDR3nt: TGCGCCAGCAGCTACGGGACTGGTGATACGCAGTATTTT; CDR3aa: CASSYGTGDTQYF
j_gene: TRBJ2-1; abundance: once; v_gene: TRBV7-9; d_gene: TRBD2; CDR3nt: TGTGCCAGCAGCTTGGGACCTAGCGGGAGGTCCTACAATGAGCAGTTCTTC; CDR3aa: CASSLGPSGRSYNEQFF
j_gene: TRBJ1-5; abundance: .; v_gene: TRBV5-1; d_gene: .; CDR3nt: TGCGCCAGCAGCTTGGCGGGCAATCAGCCCCAGCATTTT; CDR3aa: CASSLAGNQPQHF
j_gene: TRBJ2-7; abundance: once; v_gene: TRBV10-3; d_gene: TRBD1; CDR3nt: TGTGCCATCAGTGCGGACAGGGGTGGCCACGAGCAGTACTTC; CDR3aa: CAISADRGGHEQYF
j_gene: TRBJ1-1; abundance: .; v_gene: TRBV2; d_gene: TRBD1; CDR3nt: TGTGCCAGCAGTGAAAGGGGACAGGGGGTGACGCAAGCTTTCTTT; CDR3aa: CASSERGQGVTQAFF
j_gene: TRBJ2-3; abundance: .; v_gene: TRBV5-1; d_gene: TRBD2; CDR3nt: TGCGCCAGCAACTTGCCAACTAGCGGGGGGGCGATAGATACGCAGTATTTT; CDR3aa: CASNLPTSGGAIDTQYF
j_gene: TRBJ2-3; abundance: .; v_gene: TRBV7-3; d_gene: TRBD2; CDR3nt: TGTGCCAGCAGCCTAGCGGGGGGTCCCACAGATACGCAGTATTTT; CDR3aa: CASSLAGGPTDTQYF
j_gene: TRBJ2-3; abundance: .; v_gene: TRBV5-4; d_gene: .; CDR3nt: TGTGCCAGCAGCTTGGGTTGGGACTCCACAGATACGCAGTATTTT; CDR3aa: CASSLGWDSTDTQYF
j_gene: TRBJ2-7; abundance: .; v_gene: TRBV5-1; d_gene: .; CDR3nt: TGCGCCAGCAGCTTGGCAGGGACAACGGGAAACGAGCAGTACTTC; CDR3aa: CASSLAGTTGNEQYF
j_gene: TRBJ1-1; abundance: .; v_gene: TRBV27; d_gene: .; CDR3nt: TGTGCCAGCAGTTTATCGGGAGCGAACACTGAAGCTTTCTTT; CDR3aa: CASSLSGANTEAFF
j_gene: TRBJ2-1; abundance: .; v_gene: TRBV11-1; d_gene: TRBD1; CDR3nt: TGTGCCAGCAGCCAGAGTGTGGGCGACGGAGAAGGGGGCCATGAGCAGTTCTTC; CDR3aa: CASSQSVGDGEGGHEQFF
j_gene: TRBJ2-6; abundance: .; v_gene: TRBV10-3; d_gene: TRBD1; CDR3nt: TGTGCCATACACAGGGGCCTCGGGGCCAACGTCCTGACTTTC; CDR3aa: CAIHRGLGANVLTF
j_gene: TRBJ1-2; abundance: .; v_gene: TRBV27; d_gene: TRBD1; CDR3nt: TGTGCCAGCAGTTTCCGGACAGGGAATAGAGGCTACACCTTC; CDR3aa: CASSFRTGNRGYTF
j_gene: TRBJ1-2; abundance: .; v_gene: TRBV27; d_gene: .; CDR3nt: TGTGCCAGCTCCAGACAGAACTATGGCTACACCTTC; CDR3aa: CASSRQNYGYTF
j_gene: TRBJ2-7; abundance: .; v_gene: TRBV19; d_gene: TRBD2; CDR3nt: TGTGCCAGTAGTATACCCTCGACTAGCGGGTGGGAATACTCCTACGAGCAGTACTTC; CDR3aa: CASSIPSTSGWEYSYEQYF
j_gene: TRBJ1-3; abundance: few; v_gene: TRBV7-9; d_gene: .; CDR3nt: TGTGCCAGCAGTCGGACAACTATTTCTGGAAACACCATATATTTT; CDR3aa: CASSRTTISGNTIYF
j_gene: TRBJ1-1; abundance: .; v_gene: TRBV7-2; d_gene: .; CDR3nt: TGTGCCAGCAGCTCCTCTACAGGGAACACTGAAGCTTTCTTT; CDR3aa: CASSSSTGNTEAFF